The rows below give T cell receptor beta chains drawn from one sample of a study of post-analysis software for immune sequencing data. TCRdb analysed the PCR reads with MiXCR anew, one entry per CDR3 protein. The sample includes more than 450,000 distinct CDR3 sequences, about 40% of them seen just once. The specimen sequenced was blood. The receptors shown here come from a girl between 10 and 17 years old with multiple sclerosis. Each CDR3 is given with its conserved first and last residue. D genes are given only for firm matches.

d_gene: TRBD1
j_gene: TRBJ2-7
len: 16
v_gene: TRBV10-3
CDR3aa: CAISLGGTGGGYEQYF

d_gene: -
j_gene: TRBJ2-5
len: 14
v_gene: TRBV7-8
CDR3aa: CASSFDSAQETQYF

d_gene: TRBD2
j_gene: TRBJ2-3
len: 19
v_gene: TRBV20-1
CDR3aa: CSASFIEGWASGDTDTQYF

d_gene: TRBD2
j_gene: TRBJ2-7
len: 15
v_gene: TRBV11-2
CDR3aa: CASSLDSGGSREQYF

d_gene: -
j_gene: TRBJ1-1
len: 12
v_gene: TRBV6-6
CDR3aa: CAGSPGSSEAFF

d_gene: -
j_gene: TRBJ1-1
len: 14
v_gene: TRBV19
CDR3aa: CASSKGPGNTEAFF

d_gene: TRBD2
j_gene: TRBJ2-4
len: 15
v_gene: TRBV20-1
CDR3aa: CSASELAGGPHGQYF

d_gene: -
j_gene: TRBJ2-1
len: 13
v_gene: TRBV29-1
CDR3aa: CSVRREPYNEQFF

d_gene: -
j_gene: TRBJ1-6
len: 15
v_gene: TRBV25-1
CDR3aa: CASSVDGTQNSPLHF

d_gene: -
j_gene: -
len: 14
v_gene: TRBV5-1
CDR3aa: CASSLFQGRYEQYF

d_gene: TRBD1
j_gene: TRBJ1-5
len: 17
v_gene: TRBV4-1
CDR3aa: CASSQYGQGADNQPQHF

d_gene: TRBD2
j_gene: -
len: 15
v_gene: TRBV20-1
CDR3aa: CSARGGLAYYNEQYF

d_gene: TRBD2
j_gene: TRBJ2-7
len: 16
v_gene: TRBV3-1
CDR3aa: CASSLARREGLFKQYF

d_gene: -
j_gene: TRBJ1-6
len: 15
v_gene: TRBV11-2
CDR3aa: CASSLEPGANSPLHF

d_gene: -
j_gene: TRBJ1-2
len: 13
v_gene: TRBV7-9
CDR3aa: CASSTDSNYGYTF

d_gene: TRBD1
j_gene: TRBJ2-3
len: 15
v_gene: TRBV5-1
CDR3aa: CASSLGDRYTDTQYF

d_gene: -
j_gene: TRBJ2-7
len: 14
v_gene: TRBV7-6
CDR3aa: CASSKGTGTYEQYF

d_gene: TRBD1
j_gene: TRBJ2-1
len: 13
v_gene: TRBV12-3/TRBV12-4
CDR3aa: CASSFGTGDEQFF

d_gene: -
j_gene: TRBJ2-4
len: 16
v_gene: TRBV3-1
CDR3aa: CASSQDLVAEGNIQYF

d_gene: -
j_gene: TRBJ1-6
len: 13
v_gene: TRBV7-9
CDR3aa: CASSLDYEAPLHF

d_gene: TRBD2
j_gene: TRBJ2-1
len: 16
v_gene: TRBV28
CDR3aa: CASSLWGTSGYNEQFF

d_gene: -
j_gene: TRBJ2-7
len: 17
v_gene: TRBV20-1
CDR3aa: CSARDKRGQVSSYEQYF

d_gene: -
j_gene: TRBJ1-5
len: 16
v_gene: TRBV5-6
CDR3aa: CASSTSKAGSNHPQHF

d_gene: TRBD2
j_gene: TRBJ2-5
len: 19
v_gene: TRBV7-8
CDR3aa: CASNPGRAKPPIYQETQYF

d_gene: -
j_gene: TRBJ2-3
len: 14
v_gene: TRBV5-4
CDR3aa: CASMRLVGTDTQYF

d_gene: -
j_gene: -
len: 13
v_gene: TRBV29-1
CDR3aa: CSVEHGRWGTQYF

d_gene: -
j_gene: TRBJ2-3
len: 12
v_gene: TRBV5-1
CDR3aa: CASSLAEDTQYF

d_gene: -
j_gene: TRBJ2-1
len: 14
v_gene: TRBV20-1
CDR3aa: CSARYNRAYNEQFF

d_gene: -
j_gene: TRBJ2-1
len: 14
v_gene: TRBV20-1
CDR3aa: CSAGFGGSYNEQFF

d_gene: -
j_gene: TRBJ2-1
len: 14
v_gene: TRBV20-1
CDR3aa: CSARDGIGYNEQFF

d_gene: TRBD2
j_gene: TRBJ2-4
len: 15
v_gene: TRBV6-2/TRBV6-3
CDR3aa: CASSYSSGVAGEQYF

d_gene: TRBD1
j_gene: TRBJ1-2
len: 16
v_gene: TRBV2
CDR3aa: CASSVGTGLSFYGYTF

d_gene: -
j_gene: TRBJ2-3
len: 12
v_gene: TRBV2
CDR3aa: CASSEVAQTQYF

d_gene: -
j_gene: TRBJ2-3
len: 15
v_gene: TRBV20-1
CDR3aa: CSARDRDTSTDTQYF

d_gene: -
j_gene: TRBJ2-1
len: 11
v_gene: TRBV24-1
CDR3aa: CATGSYNEQFF

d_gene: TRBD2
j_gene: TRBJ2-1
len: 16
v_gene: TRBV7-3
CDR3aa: CASSLTAASGGAEQFF

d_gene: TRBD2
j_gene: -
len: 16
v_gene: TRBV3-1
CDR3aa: CASSHTTSGISYEQYF

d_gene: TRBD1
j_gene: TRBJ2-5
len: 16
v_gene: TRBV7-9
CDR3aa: CASSRLRDRGRETQYF

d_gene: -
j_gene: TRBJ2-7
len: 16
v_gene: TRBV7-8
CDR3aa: CASGDWREWVTYEQYF

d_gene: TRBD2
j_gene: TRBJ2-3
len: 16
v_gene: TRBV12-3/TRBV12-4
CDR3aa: CASSPRTSVGVDTQYF

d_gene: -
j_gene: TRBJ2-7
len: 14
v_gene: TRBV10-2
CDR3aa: CASSESGMNSKQYF

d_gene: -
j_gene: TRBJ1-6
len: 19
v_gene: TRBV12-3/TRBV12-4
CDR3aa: CASSFEPPQGFSYNSPLHF

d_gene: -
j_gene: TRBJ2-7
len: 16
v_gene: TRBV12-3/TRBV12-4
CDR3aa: CASRLGSMSSGYEQYF

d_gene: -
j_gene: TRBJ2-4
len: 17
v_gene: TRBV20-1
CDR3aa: CSAKGTQGQLAKNIQYF

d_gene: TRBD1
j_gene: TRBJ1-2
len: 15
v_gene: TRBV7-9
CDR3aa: CASRPQGQGDYGYTF

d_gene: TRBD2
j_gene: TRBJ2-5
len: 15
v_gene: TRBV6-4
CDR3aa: CASSPSLAGQETQYF

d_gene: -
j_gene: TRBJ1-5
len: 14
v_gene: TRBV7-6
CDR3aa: CASSLQSGNQPQHF

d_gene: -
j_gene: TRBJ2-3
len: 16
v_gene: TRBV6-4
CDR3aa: CASSDSPSRGTDTQYF

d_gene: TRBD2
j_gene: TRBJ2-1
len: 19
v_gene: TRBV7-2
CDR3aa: CASSLGLGLAGGKYNEQFF

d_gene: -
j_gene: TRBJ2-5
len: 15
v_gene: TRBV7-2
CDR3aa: CASSLGLGGAETQYF

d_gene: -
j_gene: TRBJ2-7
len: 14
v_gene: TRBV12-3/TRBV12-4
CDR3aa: CASSFGQIIYEQYF

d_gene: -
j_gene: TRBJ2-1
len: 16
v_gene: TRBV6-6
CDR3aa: CASSPLGGSSGDEQFF